This is a list of T cell receptor beta chains from one sample in a study of blood T cell repertoires in COVID-19. Sequenced by immunoSEQ multiplex PCR; TCRdb stores in-frame clones only, minus some. The sample has about 150,000 clones; more than 60% are singletons. The specimen sequenced was peripheral blood. The receptors stem from a man aged 45-65 years with acute or convalescent COVID-19. Both conserved end residues are part of each CDR3. Fields, in order: D gene, clone size, J gene, V gene, CDR3 DNA, CDR3 protein. The D gene is left open where the match is weak. Expanded clones get a size class; other rows say once, few or many, or leave the size out.

D gene: -; clone size: -; J gene: TRBJ1-6; V gene: TRBV5-1; CDR3 DNA: TGCGCCAGCAGCTCCGCCTCGGGGGTAGGTGGTTCACCCCTCCACTTT; CDR3 protein: CASSSASGVGGSPLHF
D gene: -; clone size: -; J gene: TRBJ2-1; V gene: TRBV30; CDR3 DNA: TGTGCCTGGAGTCCTGGCAGGATTGAGCAGTTCTTC; CDR3 protein: CAWSPGRIEQFF
D gene: -; clone size: -; J gene: TRBJ1-3; V gene: TRBV4-1; CDR3 DNA: TGCGCCAGCAGCCAAGATAGAGGGATGAGCGGAAACACCATATATTTT; CDR3 protein: CASSQDRGMSGNTIYF
D gene: -; clone size: -; J gene: TRBJ2-2; V gene: TRBV9; CDR3 DNA: TGTGCCAGCAGCGTAGTTCAGGGCGGAACCGGGGAGCTGTTTTTT; CDR3 protein: CASSVVQGGTGELFF
D gene: -; clone size: -; J gene: TRBJ2-7; V gene: TRBV7-8; CDR3 DNA: TGTGCCAGCAGCTTAGTGAGAGGGATCCGAGGGCCCTACGAGCAGTACTTC; CDR3 protein: CASSLVRGIRGPYEQYF
D gene: TRBD1; clone size: -; J gene: TRBJ1-1; V gene: TRBV5-1; CDR3 DNA: TGCGCCAGCAGCTTGGGGGACAGGGAGAACACTGAAGCTTTCTTT; CDR3 protein: CASSLGDRENTEAFF
D gene: -; clone size: -; J gene: TRBJ2-2; V gene: TRBV6-6; CDR3 DNA: TGTGCCAGCAGTTACGTGGTTAGCCCGAACACCGGGGAGCTGTTTTTT; CDR3 protein: CASSYVVSPNTGELFF
D gene: -; clone size: -; J gene: TRBJ2-5; V gene: TRBV3-1/TRBV3-2; CDR3 DNA: TGTGCCAGCAGCCCTCACAGGGAACAAGAGACCCAGTACTTC; CDR3 protein: CASSPHREQETQYF
D gene: -; clone size: -; J gene: TRBJ2-2; V gene: TRBV6-1; CDR3 DNA: TGTGCCAGCAGTGAATCGGGGTCCGGGGAGCTGTTTTTT; CDR3 protein: CASSESGSGELFF
D gene: -; clone size: -; J gene: TRBJ1-2; V gene: TRBV30; CDR3 DNA: TGTGCCTGGAGTCCCCCGGGTGTGGTGAGAGGCTACACCTTC; CDR3 protein: CAWSPPGVVRGYTF
D gene: TRBD2; clone size: -; J gene: TRBJ2-1; V gene: TRBV5-4; CDR3 DNA: TGTGCCAGCAGCGCGGGACTAGCGGGGTCCTACAATGAGCAGTTCTTC; CDR3 protein: CASSAGLAGSYNEQFF
D gene: TRBD1; clone size: -; J gene: TRBJ1-3; V gene: TRBV2; CDR3 DNA: TGTGCCAGCAGTGAAACCAGGACAGGGGGCTGGGTCAGCTCTGGAAACACCATATATTTT; CDR3 protein: CASSETRTGGWVSSGNTIYF
D gene: -; clone size: -; J gene: TRBJ1-6; V gene: TRBV30; CDR3 DNA: TGTGCCTGGAGCCGCCCCCCGATAGGAGATTCACCCCTCCACTTT; CDR3 protein: CAWSRPPIGDSPLHF
D gene: TRBD1; clone size: -; J gene: TRBJ1-6; V gene: TRBV2; CDR3 DNA: TGTGCCAGCAGAGCCGGGACAGCCAATAATTCACCCCTCCACTTT; CDR3 protein: CASRAGTANNSPLHF
D gene: -; clone size: -; J gene: TRBJ1-6; V gene: TRBV2; CDR3 DNA: TGTGCCAGCAAGGCCGGAGCGGATAATTCACCCCTCCACTTT; CDR3 protein: CASKAGADNSPLHF
D gene: -; clone size: -; J gene: TRBJ1-3; V gene: TRBV7-6; CDR3 DNA: TGTGCCAGCAGCTCCCCCCTAGGGGTCTCTGGAAACACCATATATTTT; CDR3 protein: CASSSPLGVSGNTIYF
D gene: -; clone size: few; J gene: TRBJ2-2; V gene: TRBV7-3; CDR3 DNA: TGTGCCAGCAGCTGGAAGGAGGGCGGGGAGCTGTTTTTT; CDR3 protein: CASSWKEGGELFF
D gene: -; clone size: -; J gene: TRBJ2-6; V gene: TRBV30; CDR3 DNA: TGTGCCTGGAGTACCCGGACTGGTGGGGCCAACGTCCTGACTTTC; CDR3 protein: CAWSTRTGGANVLTF
D gene: TRBD1; clone size: few; J gene: TRBJ1-1; V gene: TRBV10-1; CDR3 DNA: TGCGCCAGCAGTCAGTCGGGACAGGGGTTCCCTGAAGCTTTCTTT; CDR3 protein: CASSQSGQGFPEAFF
D gene: TRBD1; clone size: -; J gene: TRBJ2-1; V gene: TRBV5-4; CDR3 DNA: TGTGCCAGCAGCTTGCCGGGACAGTACAATGAGCAGTTCTTC; CDR3 protein: CASSLPGQYNEQFF
D gene: -; clone size: -; J gene: TRBJ1-5; V gene: TRBV2; CDR3 DNA: TGTGCCAGCAGTGCGGAGGGCGCCCGCAATCAGCCCCAGCATTTT; CDR3 protein: CASSAEGARNQPQHF
D gene: -; clone size: -; J gene: TRBJ2-1; V gene: TRBV4-1; CDR3 DNA: TGCGCCAGCAGCCAAGAAGTTGGCTTTCCGAAGCAGTTCTTC; CDR3 protein: CASSQEVGFPKQFF
D gene: TRBD1; clone size: -; J gene: TRBJ2-3; V gene: TRBV13; CDR3 DNA: TGTGCCAGCAGCTACAGGGGGCGGGACACAGATACGCAGTATTTT; CDR3 protein: CASSYRGRDTDTQYF
D gene: -; clone size: -; J gene: TRBJ1-2; V gene: TRBV18; CDR3 DNA: TGTGCCAGCTCAGTGACAGACAACTATGGCTACACCTTC; CDR3 protein: CASSVTDNYGYTF
D gene: TRBD1; clone size: -; J gene: TRBJ2-2; V gene: TRBV6-4; CDR3 DNA: TGTGCCAGCAGTGAGTTCGGACAGGGGGTCTCTAACACCGGGGAGCTGTTTTTT; CDR3 protein: CASSEFGQGVSNTGELFF
D gene: TRBD2; clone size: -; J gene: TRBJ2-3; V gene: TRBV27; CDR3 DNA: TGTGCCAGCAGTTCTCTAGCGGGGGGCCCGACGTTGACGCAGTATTTT; CDR3 protein: CASSSLAGGPTLTQYF
D gene: -; clone size: -; J gene: TRBJ2-5; V gene: TRBV5-4; CDR3 DNA: TGTGCCAGCAGCTTGAGGGGCGAAGAGACCCAGTACTTC; CDR3 protein: CASSLRGEETQYF
D gene: TRBD1; clone size: -; J gene: TRBJ1-2; V gene: TRBV29-1; CDR3 DNA: TGCAGCGTTGATAGTCAGGGGGCTGACTATGGCTACACCTTC; CDR3 protein: CSVDSQGADYGYTF
D gene: -; clone size: -; J gene: TRBJ2-2; V gene: TRBV19; CDR3 DNA: TGTGCCAGCTTTCATGGGGCCGGGAGAGTCCGACAGGGAGATACCGGGGAGCTGTTTTTT; CDR3 protein: CASFHGAGRVRQGDTGELFF
D gene: TRBD1; clone size: -; J gene: TRBJ2-3; V gene: TRBV24-1; CDR3 DNA: TGTGCCACCAGTGATCAGGACAGGGAAGATACGCAGTATTTT; CDR3 protein: CATSDQDREDTQYF
D gene: TRBD1; clone size: -; J gene: TRBJ2-2; V gene: TRBV5-4; CDR3 DNA: TGTGCCAGCAGCTCCGGGACAGGGGCGAACACCGGGGAGCTGTTTTTT; CDR3 protein: CASSSGTGANTGELFF
D gene: -; clone size: -; J gene: TRBJ1-4; V gene: TRBV18; CDR3 DNA: TGTGCCAGCTCACCAGAAATCCCGGGGAATGAAAAACTGTTTTTT; CDR3 protein: CASSPEIPGNEKLFF
D gene: -; clone size: -; J gene: TRBJ2-3; V gene: TRBV3-1/TRBV3-2; CDR3 DNA: TGTGCCAGCAACTCCAGGGGCTATACGCAGTATTTT; CDR3 protein: CASNSRGYTQYF
D gene: -; clone size: -; J gene: TRBJ2-3; V gene: TRBV27; CDR3 DNA: TGTGCCAGCAGTTTATTAGCGAGTAGCACAGATACGCAGTATTTT; CDR3 protein: CASSLLASSTDTQYF
D gene: TRBD1; clone size: -; J gene: TRBJ1-2; V gene: TRBV3-1/TRBV3-2; CDR3 DNA: TGTGCCAGCAGCCAAATAGGACAGGGGGCAGGATATGGCTACACCTTC; CDR3 protein: CASSQIGQGAGYGYTF
D gene: -; clone size: -; J gene: TRBJ1-1; V gene: TRBV5-1; CDR3 DNA: TGCGCCAGCAGCTTGCAACCCGGGGGCACTGAAGCTTTCTTT; CDR3 protein: CASSLQPGGTEAFF
D gene: TRBD1; clone size: few; J gene: TRBJ2-2; V gene: TRBV14; CDR3 DNA: TGTGCCAGCAGCCATCGACTGACAGGGACCGGGGAGCTGTTTTTT; CDR3 protein: CASSHRLTGTGELFF
D gene: TRBD1; clone size: -; J gene: TRBJ2-1; V gene: TRBV5-1; CDR3 DNA: TGCGCCAGCAGCTTGCAAGGGGGCGGCTCCTACAATGAGCAGTTCTTC; CDR3 protein: CASSLQGGGSYNEQFF
D gene: TRBD2; clone size: -; J gene: TRBJ2-5; V gene: TRBV9; CDR3 DNA: TGTGCCAGCAGCGGGGGAGGGAGGGAGACCCAGTACTTC; CDR3 protein: CASSGGGRETQYF
D gene: TRBD1; clone size: -; J gene: TRBJ1-3; V gene: TRBV18; CDR3 DNA: TGTGCCAGCTCACCGAGCGGACAGGGGGCACGAAACACCATATATTTT; CDR3 protein: CASSPSGQGARNTIYF
D gene: TRBD2; clone size: -; J gene: TRBJ2-5; V gene: TRBV28; CDR3 DNA: TGTGCCAGCAGCCCCCCGGGGGGGCAAGAGACCCAGTACTTC; CDR3 protein: CASSPPGGQETQYF
D gene: TRBD1; clone size: -; J gene: TRBJ1-2; V gene: TRBV6-1; CDR3 DNA: TGTGCCAGCAGTGAAGGCGGGACAGGGGGGTTTGGCTACACCTTC; CDR3 protein: CASSEGGTGGFGYTF
D gene: -; clone size: -; J gene: TRBJ1-1; V gene: TRBV5-1; CDR3 DNA: TGCGCCAGCAGCTCCGGGGGAAGGGCTTTCTTT; CDR3 protein: CASSSGGRAFF
D gene: -; clone size: few; J gene: TRBJ1-1; V gene: TRBV6-5; CDR3 DNA: TGTGCCAGCAGTTATGGTTACGGGGGAACTGAAGCTTTCTTT; CDR3 protein: CASSYGYGGTEAFF
D gene: -; clone size: -; J gene: TRBJ2-1; V gene: TRBV4-1; CDR3 DNA: TGCGCCAGCAGCCAAGATCGGGTTTTTGGCTCCTACAATGAGCAGTTCTTC; CDR3 protein: CASSQDRVFGSYNEQFF
D gene: -; clone size: -; J gene: TRBJ2-3; V gene: TRBV2; CDR3 DNA: TGTGCCAGCATGCCGGACAGAAACACAGATACGCAGTATTTT; CDR3 protein: CASMPDRNTDTQYF
D gene: -; clone size: once; J gene: TRBJ2-7; V gene: TRBV19; CDR3 DNA: TGTGCCAGTAGTCGTTACGGCTACGAGCAGTACTTC; CDR3 protein: CASSRYGYEQYF
D gene: TRBD1; clone size: -; J gene: TRBJ1-2; V gene: TRBV27; CDR3 DNA: TGTGCCAGCAGTTTAAGGCCAGGGGGTTTAGGCTACACCTTC; CDR3 protein: CASSLRPGGLGYTF
D gene: TRBD2; clone size: -; J gene: TRBJ2-3; V gene: TRBV27; CDR3 DNA: TGTGCCAGCAGCCCGGGACTAGTATCTGATACGCAGTATTTT; CDR3 protein: CASSPGLVSDTQYF
D gene: -; clone size: -; J gene: TRBJ2-3; V gene: TRBV18; CDR3 DNA: TGTGCCAGCTCAGGCCTTTGGGGAGCTAGCACAGATACGCAGTATTTT; CDR3 protein: CASSGLWGASTDTQYF
D gene: TRBD2; clone size: -; J gene: TRBJ2-2; V gene: TRBV29-1; CDR3 DNA: TGCAGCGGGGGTAGCGGGGGCCACACCGGGGAGCTGTTTTTT; CDR3 protein: CSGGSGGHTGELFF
D gene: -; clone size: many; J gene: TRBJ1-1; V gene: TRBV7-2; CDR3 DNA: TGTGCCAGCAGCTATCAGGGAGAGGGAGGGTGGCGGAACACTGAAGCTTTCTTT; CDR3 protein: CASSYQGEGGWRNTEAFF